The 14 T cell receptor beta chains reported below all come from one sample, sequenced in a study of metastatic and nonmetastatic thyroid tumors. Treatment of any kind had been given to no patient before thyroid surgery. TCRdb re-clonotyped the PCR reads through MiXCR. This sample has approximately 17,000 clones, with around 25% found just once. Sequenced sample: blood. These receptors were collected from a male donor with papillary thyroid cancer or a benign thyroid nodule (not recorded which). Some clones in this sample may be carry-over from other donors' samples.

There are many counts of this clone. A much more abundant neighbour one base away suggests this may be a read error. The V call is TRBV12-3 or TRBV12-4, the J call TRBJ2-7, with 9 bases fitting TRBD2. This CDR3 spans 15 amino acids. The CDR3 loop is CAGSLGGSGGYEQYF. Written as DNA, the CDR3 is TGTGCCGGCAGTCTGGGGGGGAGCGGGGGGTACGAGCAGTACTTC.

Here the CDR3 DNA reads TGTGCCAGCAGTGAAGCCGAAGGGGGCTCTGGAAACACCATATATTTT. This encodes CASSEAEGGSGNTIYF. The rearrangement joins TRBV6-1 to TRBJ1-3, with D possibly being TRBD1 (6 bases). This CDR3 spans 16 amino acids. Germline CDR1 is MNHNS and CDR2 is SASEGT. The germline V and J ends were trimmed by 0 bases and 0 bases, with 9 bases remaining between them.

This clone was seen ten or more times. This sequence may be a read error, since a much larger clone differs from it by one base. A read error is likely, as this CDR3 ends without the conserved phenylalanine or tryptophan. The chain employs TRBV19 and TRBJ2-1; 7 nucleotides line up with TRBD2. The CDR3 runs 16 residues. CDR1 and CDR2 from the germline V gene are LNHDA and SQIVND (reference sequence). After removal of 5 bases from V and 4 bases from J, the junction contained 11 bases not matched to a gene. The CDR3 nucleotides read TGTGCCAGTAGTTCCATAGGACTAGTCGGTTACAATGAGCAGTTCCTC. This gives the protein CASSSIGLVGYNEQFL.

This clone is medium-sized (0.01 to 0.1%). This chain links TRBV5-1 with TRBJ2-7; no clear D gene. The V and J ends lost 3 bases and 2 bases respectively, with 18 bases between them. The CDR3 covers 16 residues. Germline CDR1 SGHRS, CDR2 YFSETQ. The CDR3 coding sequence is TGCGCCAGCAGCTCCCGGACGGAACAAAGAACCTACGAGCAGTACTTC. Translated, it gives CASSSRTEQRTYEQYF. Complete variable domain (other parts from reference TRBV5-1 and TRBJ2-7): KAGVTQTPRYLIKTRGQQVTLSCSPISGHRSVSWYQQTPGQGLQFLFEYFSETQRNKGNFPGRFSGRQFSNSRSEMNVSTLELGDSALYLCASSSRTEQRTYEQYFGPGTRLTVT.

In its sample, this clone was seen many times. The chain has TRBV20-1 and TRBJ2-7; 9 bases agree with TRBD2. The length of the CDR3 is 16 residues. V trimming: 0 bases; J trimming: 0 bases; junction bases outside the gene matches: 6. CDR1 and CDR2 (germline): DFQATT, SNEGSKA (reference sequence). In DNA, the CDR3 is TGCAGTGCTAGAGAGAGGCTAGCGGGGTACTCCTACGAGCAGTACTTC. The encoded protein is CSARERLAGYSYEQYF.

The rearrangement uses TRBV12-3 or TRBV12-4 and TRBJ1-1; D is unresolved. This CDR3 is built from 12 residues. Trimming shortened V by 3 bases and J by 1 base, and 3 bases separated the two germline ends. This CDR3 reads CASSFSNTEAFF. CDR3 bases: TGTGCCAGCAGTTTTTCGAACACTGAAGCTTTCTTT.

This clone came up many times. The chain has TRBV2 and TRBJ2-5; 11 bases line up with TRBD2. J lost 3 bases, V lost 6 bases, and 6 bases had no gene match. Germline CDR1 is SNHLY and CDR2 is FYNNEI. This CDR3 contains 15 residues. The CDR3 region has the DNA TGTGCCAGCAGGGAGATGGGACTAGCGGAAGAGACCCAGTACTTC. Amino acids: CASREMGLAEETQYF.

The J gene is TRBJ2-1, the V gene TRBV20-1; the match to TRBD2 covers 13 bases. The CDR3 runs 13 residues. CDR1 and CDR2 from the germline V gene are DFQATT and SNEGSKA (reference sequence). V was pared by 3 bases and J by 10 bases, with 3 bases of the junction left unmatched. DNA of the CDR3: TGCAGTGCTAGCCCGGGACTAGCGGGGGAGCAGTTCTTC. Translation: CSASPGLAGEQFF.

This clone appeared many times. The gene calls are TRBV6-4 and TRBJ2-1; 7 bases map to TRBD1. This CDR3 spans 14 amino acids. The germline V gene has CDR1 MRHNA and CDR2 SNTAGT. Losses at the gene ends were 2 bases for V and 5 bases for J; bases not matched to a gene: 3. CDR3 bases: TGTGCCAGCAGTGACCAGGGGGACCACAATGAGCAGTTCTTC. As protein: CASSDQGDHNEQFF.

The chain carries TRBV13 and TRBJ1-1; no definite D call. Germline CDR1 is PRHDT and CDR2 is FYEKMQ (reference sequence). The V end lost 1 base, the J end lost 1 base, and 16 bases lay between the germline ends. The CDR3 has 17 amino acids. The CDR3 spells CASSLEVGPPGNTEAFF. For the CDR3, the DNA is TGTGCCAGCAGCTTAGAAGTTGGCCCCCCGGGGAACACTGAAGCTTTCTTT. Based on the CDR3 plus reference TRBV13 and TRBJ1-1, the full variable domain is AAGVIQSPRHLIKEKRETATLKCYPIPRHDTVYWYQQGPGQDPQFLISFYEKMQSDKGSIPDRFSAQQFSDYHSELNMSSLELGDSALYFCASSLEVGPPGNTEAFFGQGTRLTVV.

This clone qualifies as medium-sized (0.01 to 0.1%). CDR3 sequence reads: CASSSPPGTGGIEQYF. CDR3 sequence (DNA): TGTGCCAGCAGTTCCCCCCCCGGGACAGGGGGAATTGAGCAGTACTTC. This rearrangement joins TRBV28 to TRBJ2-7; 11 bases agree with TRBD1. Losses at the gene ends were 4 bases for V and 7 bases for J; bases not matched to a gene: 12. The V gene's germline CDR1 is MDHEN and CDR2 SYDVKM. The CDR3 loop spans 16 amino acids.

The chain couples TRBV3-1 to TRBJ2-2; TRBD1 is a possible D gene (5 bases). Germline lookup yields CDR1 LGHDT and CDR2 YNNKEL (reference sequence). V was trimmed by 1 base and J by 6 bases, leaving 12 bases between them. CDR3 length: 15 residues. CDR3 amino acids: CASSQGRSTAGELFF. CDR3 DNA: TGTGCCAGCAGCCAAGGTAGATCGACAGCCGGGGAGCTGTTTTTT.

By sample share, this clone is medium-sized. The CDR3 bases are TGTGCCAGCAGTTTCAAAGCGGCCCCTAACAATGAGCAGTTCTTC. It translates to CASSFKAAPNNEQFF. The chain employs TRBV12-3 or TRBV12-4 and TRBJ2-1; the D gene is possibly TRBD2 (5 bases). The V end lost 3 bases, the J end lost 5 bases, and 14 bases lay between the germline ends. This CDR3 is built from 15 residues.

This clone has ten or more counts. The chain is built from TRBV2 and TRBJ2-1; D not resolved. The CDR3 is 11 residues long. V lost 8 bases and J 7 bases, leaving 9 bases between the germline ends. Germline assignment: CDR1 SNHLY and CDR2 FYNNEI. CDR3 nucleotides: TGTGCCAGCGAGGTACGGAATGAGCAGTTCTTC. Its translation: CASEVRNEQFF.